The 9 T cell receptor beta chains below were found in one sample sequenced in a study of CD8 T cells in ankylosing spondylitis. Broader study findings: Seemingly distinctive of ankylosing spondylitis blood was a TCR beta motif formed by eight highly homologous variants.

These receptors have no known antigen. TCRdb independently ran MiXCR on the 5' RACE reads; one entry per CDR3 protein. The table has roughly 370,000 distinct CDR3 sequences, about a fifth seen once. Material for sequencing was blood, either unsorted or a sorted T cell fraction (not recorded which). Receptors originate from a male donor with ankylosing spondylitis.

This chain links TRBV5-1 with TRBJ2-2; no reliable D call. The germline gives CDR1 SGHRS, CDR2 YFSETQ. Trimming pared 1 base from V and 4 bases from J, leaving 8 bases between. This CDR3 comprises 14 residues. Here the CDR3 reads CASSLRQSTGELFF. CDR3 nucleotide sequence: TGCGCCAGCAGCTTGCGGCAGTCCACCGGGGAGCTGTTTTTT.

This chain links TRBV5-6 with TRBJ2-5; no reliable D call. Trimming removed 4 bases at V and 5 bases at J, with 6 bases between. Germline lookup yields CDR1 SGHDT and CDR2 YYEEEE. The CDR3 is 11 amino acids. In DNA form, the CDR3 reads TGTGCCAGCAGCACGGAGGAGACCCAGTACTTC. Translating gives CASSTEETQYF.

This clonotype was seen a few times. J is TRBJ1-2 and V is TRBV12-3 or TRBV12-4; D unresolved. V lost 7 bases, J lost 1 base, and 16 bases lay in between. The CDR3 sequence is 15 residues long. The CDR3, as DNA: TGTGCCAGCACCGCCACAGAACAAGTTAACTATGGCTACACCTTC. It codes for CASTATEQVNYGYTF.

The V call is TRBV3-1, the J call TRBJ1-2; D is unresolved. CDR1 and CDR2 from the germline V gene are LGHDT and YNNKEL (reference sequence). The germline V and J ends were trimmed by 1 base and 4 bases, with 16 bases remaining between them. This CDR3 has 16 residues. The DNA for the CDR3 is TGTGCCAGCAGCCAAGGTCCACAGTGGATCTCCTATGGCTACACCTTC. Protein product: CASSQGPQWISYGYTF.

This clonotype was observed a few times. The chain recombines TRBV20-1 with TRBJ2-7; 7 nucleotides align to TRBD2. Germline CDR1 and CDR2: DFQATT and SNEGSKA (reference sequence). This CDR3 has 13 amino acids. Trimming removed 3 bases from V and 2 bases from J; junction bases left unmatched: 4. In nucleotides, the CDR3 is TGCAGTGCTAGCGGCGGGAGCCCCTACGAGCAGTACTTC. Residues: CSASGGSPYEQYF.

The V and J genes are TRBV20-1 and TRBJ2-5; D is possibly TRBD1 or TRBD2 (5 bases each). From germline, CDR1 is DFQATT and CDR2 SNEGSKA (reference sequence). The CDR3 is made up of 13 amino acids. V was shortened by 5 bases and J by 5 bases, with 15 bases between the two germline ends. The CDR3 loop reads CSAGRGKRETQYF. Written as DNA, the CDR3 is TGCAGTGCTGGCCGGGGCAAAAGGGAGACCCAGTACTTC.

The chain has TRBV5-6 and TRBJ2-1, with TRBD1 matching over 9 bases. With V trimmed by 4 bases and J by 3 bases, 8 bases remained unmatched. The CDR3 length is 16 residues. Germline CDR1 SGHDT, CDR2 YYEEEE. DNA for the CDR3: TGTGCCAGCAGCGGGGGGACAGGGTCTAACTACAATGAGCAGTTCTTC. Protein sequence: CASSGGTGSNYNEQFF.

This clonotype was observed a handful of times. CDR3: CSASSSYETQYF. In DNA form, the CDR3 reads TGCAGTGCTAGTTCCAGCTACGAGACCCAGTACTTC. This chain uses TRBV20-1 with TRBJ2-5, with D unresolved. Germline loops: CDR1 DFQATT, CDR2 SNEGSKA (reference sequence). V dropped 3 bases and J dropped 5 bases, with 10 bases sitting between them. This CDR3 region has 12 residues.

The chain employs TRBV20-1 and TRBJ2-3, with TRBD2 matching over 11 bases. V gave up 4 bases and J gave up 4 bases; unmatched junction bases: 19. CDR1 and CDR2 from the germline V gene are DFQATT and SNEGSKA (reference sequence). This CDR3 is built from 19 residues. This CDR3 is CSAKELAGGPLGGADTQYF. DNA of the CDR3: TGCAGTGCTAAAGAGTTAGCGGGAGGGCCCCTGGGAGGGGCAGATACGCAGTATTTT.